This T cell receptor beta chain was recorded in a study of blood T cells in healthy people across ages. For the second PCR, which ran for about 6 to 11 cycles, a sample-barcoded 5' primer and a J-beta primer mix were used. TCRdb re-analysed the 5' RACE reads in MiXCR, keeping a single row per CDR3 protein. Of some 1.5 million distinct CDR3 sequences in the sample, 28% were seen once. The CDR3 runs to 16 residues. CDR1 is SGHTA and CDR2 is FQGNSA in the germline V gene. Trimming at V came to 3 bases and at J to 4 bases, leaving 7 bases not matched to a gene. This TCR came from a young woman in good health. Sequenced sample: blood. The rearrangement links TRBV7-2 to TRBJ2-1; TRBD2 aligns across 9 bases. CDR3 bases: TGTGCCAGCAGCTTCTCCGGGACTAGCAGATACAATGAGCAGTTCTTC. Residues: CASSFSGTSRYNEQFF.